These T cell receptor beta chains were read from a single sample in a study of breast tumors, draining lymph nodes, adjacent tissues. MiXCR was run by TCRdb on the multiplex PCR reads, yielding one entry per CDR3 protein. The profile covers fewer than 150,000 distinct CDR3 sequences, with 21% appearing a single time and around 2.2% taken by the ten largest. Sequenced: axillary lymph node tissue. The receptors shown here come from a female donor with breast cancer. Some clones in this sample may be carry-over from other donors' samples. Both conserved end residues are part of each CDR3.

V,CDR3
TRBV27,CASSEGGGFGYTF
TRBV9,CASSAGTGPTETQYF
TRBV12-3/TRBV12-4,CASSADSFGEQYF
TRBV28,CASSSHGTGDEQYF
TRBV19,CASQEVAGAWETQYF
TRBV15,CATTQPGQGLGNTIYF
TRBV28,CASSRPGDVDYGYTF
TRBV15,CATSRDYRGDEKLFF
TRBV7-9,CASSGVDTGELFF
TRBV20-1,CSARSLDRVPAETQYF
TRBV9,CASSVRNSGANVLTF
TRBV5-1,CASSPGGGLLHGYTF
TRBV5-4,CASSTSSGTGYEQYF
TRBV10-2,CATKTPTITDTQYF
TRBV27,CASRNGQPGANVLTF
TRBV2,CASRESPIQPQHF
TRBV20-1,CSARGWGLTYEQYF
TRBV20-1,CSARRRRGTDTQYF
TRBV20-1,CSAGSTDTQYF
TRBV18,CASSPRVLLSGANVLTF
TRBV19,CASTQTDSGNTIYF
TRBV2,CASSVQGAGQETQYF
TRBV13,CASSLGTGGYTF
TRBV7-2,CASSLVGEQFF
TRBV6-5,CASSYRGTDSSTDTQYF
TRBV6-6,CASSYSGGVNSGANVLTF
TRBV6-1,CASGYQVVDTQYF
TRBV9,CASSGTGDTEAFF
TRBV7-9,CASSPELHGYTF
TRBV14,CASSPGRGKGILDEQYF